The next 11 T cell receptor beta chains were all read from a single sample in a study of OX40 agonist ivuxolimab in advanced cancers. Here immunoSEQ multiplex PCR was the method, and the copy in TCRdb shows in-frame clones only, minus some. This sample has about 120,000 clones, with 75% to 90% found just once. Source: CD4+ or CD8+ T cells sorted from blood, taken in a trial of the OX40 agonist ivuxolimab. Receptor source: an adult with an advanced solid tumor such as melanoma, head and neck, liver or kidney cancer.

The CDR3 here is CAWSVGGDYGYTF. CDR3 DNA sequence: TGTGCCTGGAGTGTGGGCGGGGACTATGGCTACACCTTC. The V gene is TRBV30, the J gene TRBJ1-2; no reliable D call. The germline V gene has CDR1 GTSNPN and CDR2 SVGIG (reference sequence). The V end lost 0 bases, the J end lost 3 bases, and 8 bases lay between the germline ends. This CDR3 spans 13 amino acids. Combining the CDR3 with reference TRBV30 and TRBJ1-2 gives the whole variable domain SQTIHQWPATLVQPVGSPLSLECTVEGTSNPNLYWYRQAAGRGLQLLFYSVGIGQISSEVPQNLSASRPQDRQFILSSKKLLLSDSGFYLCAWSVGGDYGYTFGSGTRLTVV.

The rearrangement joins TRBV5-4 to TRBJ1-4; D is unclear. Trimming left V 2 bases short and J 8 bases short, with 13 bases between. The CDR3 length is 14 residues. CDR1 SGHNT and CDR2 YYREEE come from the germline V gene (reference sequence). CDR3: CASSFSSVEEKLFF. The CDR3 DNA is TGTGCCAGCAGCTTCTCTTCAGTGGAGGAAAAACTGTTTTTT. The entire variable domain, with the rest obtained from reference TRBV5-4 and TRBJ1-4, is as follows: ETGVTQSPTHLIKTRGQQVTLRCSSQSGHNTVSWYQQALGQGPQFIFQYYREEENGRGNFPPRFSGLQFPNYSSELNVNALELDDSALYLCASSFSSVEEKLFFGSGTQLSVL.

The rearrangement uses TRBV4-1 and TRBJ1-1, with D possibly TRBD1 on 5 matching bases. The ends were cut back, 2 bases at V and 5 bases at J, with 12 bases in the middle. The germline V gene encodes CDR1 MGHRA and CDR2 YSYEKL. The CDR3 runs 14 residues. The CDR3 spells CASSQLAGLTEAFF. The CDR3 nucleotides are TGCGCCAGCAGCCAATTAGCAGGGCTTACTGAAGCTTTCTTT.

This sequence joins TRBV7-2 and TRBJ1-5; the D is unclear. The germline CDR1 and CDR2 sequences are SGHTA and FQGNSA. The ends were cut back, 7 bases at V and 5 bases at J, with 12 bases in the middle. The CDR3 has 13 residues. CDR3 DNA sequence: TGTGCCAGCACCCCTAACAAGGATCAGCCCCAGCATTTT. It is translated as CASTPNKDQPQHF. Filled out from reference TRBV7-2 and TRBJ1-5, the complete variable domain reads GAGVSQSPSNKVTEKGKDVELRCDPISGHTALYWYRQSLGQGLEFLIYFQGNSAPDKSGLPSDRFSAERTGGSVSTLTIQRTQQEDSAVYLCASTPNKDQPQHFGDGTRLSIL.

This chain links TRBV7-9 with TRBJ2-7; no clear D. The germline CDR1 and CDR2 sequences are SEHNR and FQNEAQ (reference sequence). The CDR3 extends over 14 amino acids. V lost 5 bases and J lost 5, with 16 bases in between. CDR3: CASSLERPGDEQYF. The CDR3 nucleotides read TGTGCCAGCAGCCTCGAAAGGCCTGGAGACGAGCAGTACTTC.

As concerns this clone: This sample includes further DNA sequences coding for the same CDR3. This chain connects TRBV25-1 to TRBJ1-6, with D possibly matching TRBD1 (5 bases). The CDR3 sequence is 17 residues long. The germline gives CDR1 MGHDK, CDR2 SYGVNS. Trimming took off 1 base at V and 7 bases at J, with 17 bases between the two ends. This CDR3 reads CASSEFPLTKGNSPLHF. The CDR3 DNA sequence: TGTGCCAGCAGTGAATTCCCCTTGACCAAGGGGAATTCACCCCTCCACTTT.

This clone was detected a few times. V gene TRBV5-8 combines with J gene TRBJ2-3; the D is unclear. Germline CDR1 and CDR2: SGHTS and YDEGEE. The CDR3 spans 14 residues. Trimming cost V 0 bases and J 3 bases, with 8 bases left between them. The CDR3 DNA sequence: TGTGCCAGCAGCTTGGCCTCGCGGACAGATACGCAGTATTTT. This sequence encodes CASSLASRTDTQYF.

The gene calls are TRBV6-5 and TRBJ1-2, with a weak D call TRBD1 (5 bases). The CDR3 length is 14 residues. Deletions cut 7 bases from V and 0 bases from J, with 12 bases between. Per the germline V gene, CDR1 is MNHEY and CDR2 is SVGAGI. CDR3 in amino acids: CASNHGATNYGYTF. The DNA of the CDR3 is TGTGCCAGCAATCACGGGGCCACTAACTATGGCTACACCTTC.

This clone showed up just a few times. V gene TRBV7-2 combines with J gene TRBJ1-6; a possible D gene is TRBD1 (5 bases). Trimming left V 5 bases short and J 10 bases short, with 15 bases between. This CDR3 comprises 14 residues. Looked up from germline, CDR1 is SGHTA and CDR2 is FQGNSA. The CDR3 is CASSTRGRGSPLHF. The CDR3 DNA sequence: TGTGCCAGCAGCACGAGAGGTAGGGGATCACCCCTCCACTTT.

The chain uses TRBV6-5 and TRBJ1-6; perhaps TRBD1 as D (5 bases). The CDR3 sequence is 16 residues long. V was pared by 0 bases and J by 10 bases, with 16 bases between. The germline V gene encodes CDR1 MNHEY and CDR2 SVGAGI. As DNA, the CDR3 is TGTGCCAGCAGTTACTCGGGCGGGGGAATAGGATCACCCCTCCACTTT. Protein: CASSYSGGGIGSPLHF.

This chain joins TRBV28 and TRBJ2-5, with a tentative D call TRBD1 (6 bases). Germline CDR1 and CDR2: MDHEN and SYDVKM. Trimming left V 4 bases short and J 4 bases short, with 22 bases between. The CDR3 spans 17 residues. CDR3 residues: CASSSATGRPNGETQYF. The CDR3 nucleotides are TGTGCCAGCAGTTCCGCGACAGGTCGACCCAACGGAGAGACCCAGTACTTC.